The 2 T cell receptor beta chains listed next were all sequenced from one sample in a study of regulatory T cells in long-lasting Graves disease. Time point here: newly diagnosed GD, antithyroid drugs for less than 3 months. Making the TCR library involved RNA that had been extracted from PBMCs. Arm-PCR of CDR3 regions with iRepertoire HTBI primers generated TCR beta libraries. Via MiXCR, TCRdb re-called the multiplex PCR reads, giving one row per CDR3 protein. The sample records 350,000 to 550,000 distinct CDR3 sequences, approximately 14% being singletons. These data were also filed under a second study, of T cells in Graves' hyperthyroidism and ophthalmopathy.

The material was peripheral blood mononuclear cells (PBMCs), obtained at new diagnosis, from a patient treated with antithyroid drugs. These receptors all come from a woman in her fifties or sixties with Graves disease.

The V and J genes are TRBV28 and TRBJ1-2, with a possible D match to TRBD1 (5 bases). Germline V gives CDR1 MDHEN, CDR2 SYDVKM. V lost 1 base and J 5 bases, leaving 11 bases between the germline ends. The CDR3 is made up of 14 amino acids. The CDR3 loop is CASSLFGREYGYTF. The DNA of the CDR3 is TGTGCCAGCAGTTTATTCGGCAGGGAGTATGGCTACACCTTC.

The CDR3 spells CASSQGGADIQYF. DNA for the CDR3: TGTGCCAGCAGCCAGGGTGGCGCGGACATTCAGTACTTC. The rearrangement joins TRBV3-1 to TRBJ2-4; D is uncertain. This CDR3 has 13 amino acids. V lost 3 bases, J lost 8 bases, and 11 bases lay in between. Germline V gives CDR1 LGHDT, CDR2 YNNKEL (reference sequence).